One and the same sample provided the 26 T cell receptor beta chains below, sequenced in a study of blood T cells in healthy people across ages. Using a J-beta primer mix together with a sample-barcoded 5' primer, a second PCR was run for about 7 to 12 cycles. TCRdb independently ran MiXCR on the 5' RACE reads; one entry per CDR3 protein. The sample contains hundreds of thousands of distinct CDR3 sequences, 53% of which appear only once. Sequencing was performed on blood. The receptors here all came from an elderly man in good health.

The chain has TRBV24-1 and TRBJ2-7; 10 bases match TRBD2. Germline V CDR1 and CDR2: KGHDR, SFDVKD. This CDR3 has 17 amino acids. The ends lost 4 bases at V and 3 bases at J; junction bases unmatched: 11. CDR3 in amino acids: CATSETVGTSVLYEQYF. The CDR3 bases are TGTGCCACCAGTGAGACCGTCGGGACTAGCGTTCTCTACGAGCAGTACTTC.

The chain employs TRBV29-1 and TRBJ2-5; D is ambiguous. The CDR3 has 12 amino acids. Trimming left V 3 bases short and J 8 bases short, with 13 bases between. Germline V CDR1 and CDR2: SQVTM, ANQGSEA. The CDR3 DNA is TGCAGCGTTGAGGACGTAGCAAGCACCCAGTACTTC. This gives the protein CSVEDVASTQYF.

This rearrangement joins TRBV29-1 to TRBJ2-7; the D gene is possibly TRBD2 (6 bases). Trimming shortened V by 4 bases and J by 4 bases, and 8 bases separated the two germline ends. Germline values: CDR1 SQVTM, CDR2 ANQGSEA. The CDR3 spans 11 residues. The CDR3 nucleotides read TGCAGCGTTGCGGGGGAATACGAGCAGTACTTC. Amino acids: CSVAGEYEQYF.

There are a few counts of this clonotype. CDR3 residues: CASRTSILEDTQYF. CDR3 nucleotides: TGTGCCAGCCGGACTAGCATTTTAGAGGATACGCAGTATTTT. The gene calls are TRBV28 and TRBJ2-3, with TRBD2 matching 8 bases. Losses at the gene ends were 8 bases for V and 6 bases for J; bases not matched to a gene: 10. CDR1 is MDHEN, CDR2 SYDVKM, per germline. The CDR3 is 14 amino acids.

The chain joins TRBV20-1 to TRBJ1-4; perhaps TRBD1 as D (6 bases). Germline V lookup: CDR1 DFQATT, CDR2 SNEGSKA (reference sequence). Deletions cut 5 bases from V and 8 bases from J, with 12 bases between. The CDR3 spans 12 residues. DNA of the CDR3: TGCAGTGCTCAGGGGCTGAACGAAAAACTGTTTTTT. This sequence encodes CSAQGLNEKLFF.

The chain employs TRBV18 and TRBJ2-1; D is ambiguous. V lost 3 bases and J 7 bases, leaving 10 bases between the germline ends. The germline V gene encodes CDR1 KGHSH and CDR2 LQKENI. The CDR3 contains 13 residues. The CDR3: CASSPPVLNEQFF. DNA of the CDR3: TGTGCCAGCTCACCTCCGGTTTTGAATGAGCAGTTCTTC.

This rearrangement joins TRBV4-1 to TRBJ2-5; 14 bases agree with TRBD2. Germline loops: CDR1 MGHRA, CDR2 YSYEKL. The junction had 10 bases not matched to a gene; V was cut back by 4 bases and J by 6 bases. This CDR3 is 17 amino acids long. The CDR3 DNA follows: TGCGCCAGCAGCCCCGGGACTAGCGGGAGAATCCCCCAGACCCAGTACTTC. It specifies CASSPGTSGRIPQTQYF.

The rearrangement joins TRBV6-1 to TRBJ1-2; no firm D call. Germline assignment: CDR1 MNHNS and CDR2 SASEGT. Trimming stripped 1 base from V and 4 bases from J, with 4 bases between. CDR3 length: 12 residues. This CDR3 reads CASSEGFYGYTF. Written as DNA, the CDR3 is TGTGCCAGCAGTGAAGGCTTCTATGGCTACACCTTC.

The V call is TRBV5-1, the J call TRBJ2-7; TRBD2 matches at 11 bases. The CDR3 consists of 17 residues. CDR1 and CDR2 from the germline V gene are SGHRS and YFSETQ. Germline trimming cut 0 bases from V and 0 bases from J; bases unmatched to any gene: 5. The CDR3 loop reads CASSLVVSGRASYEQYF. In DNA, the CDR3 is TGCGCCAGCAGCTTGGTGGTTAGCGGGAGGGCCTCCTACGAGCAGTACTTC. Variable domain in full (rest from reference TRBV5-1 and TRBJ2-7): KAGVTQTPRYLIKTRGQQVTLSCSPISGHRSVSWYQQTPGQGLQFLFEYFSETQRNKGNFPGRFSGRQFSNSRSEMNVSTLELGDSALYLCASSLVVSGRASYEQYFGPGTRLTVT.

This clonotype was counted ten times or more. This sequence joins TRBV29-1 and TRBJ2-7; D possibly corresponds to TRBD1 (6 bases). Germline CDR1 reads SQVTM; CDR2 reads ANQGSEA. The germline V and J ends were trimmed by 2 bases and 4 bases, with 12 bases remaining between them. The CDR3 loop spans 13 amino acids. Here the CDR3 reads CSVEKGRGYEQYF. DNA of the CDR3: TGCAGCGTTGAAAAGGGTAGGGGGTACGAGCAGTACTTC.

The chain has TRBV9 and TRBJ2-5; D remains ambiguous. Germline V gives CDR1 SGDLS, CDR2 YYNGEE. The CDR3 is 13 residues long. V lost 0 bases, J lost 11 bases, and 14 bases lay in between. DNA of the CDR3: TGTGCCAGCAGCGTAGCGCCAGACAATGAGCAGTACTTC. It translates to CASSVAPDNEQYF.

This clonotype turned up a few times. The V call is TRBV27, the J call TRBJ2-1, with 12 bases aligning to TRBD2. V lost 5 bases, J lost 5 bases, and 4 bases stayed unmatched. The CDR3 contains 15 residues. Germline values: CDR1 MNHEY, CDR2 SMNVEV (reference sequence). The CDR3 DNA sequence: TGTGCCAGCAGTGTCCTAGCGGGAGGGGACAATGAGCAGTTCTTC. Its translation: CASSVLAGGDNEQFF.

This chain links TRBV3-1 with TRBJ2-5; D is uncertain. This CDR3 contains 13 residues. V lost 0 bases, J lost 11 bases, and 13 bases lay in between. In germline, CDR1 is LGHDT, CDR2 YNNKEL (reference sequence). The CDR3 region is CASSQDDHNEQYF. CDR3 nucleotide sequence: TGTGCCAGCAGCCAAGACGACCACAATGAGCAGTACTTC.

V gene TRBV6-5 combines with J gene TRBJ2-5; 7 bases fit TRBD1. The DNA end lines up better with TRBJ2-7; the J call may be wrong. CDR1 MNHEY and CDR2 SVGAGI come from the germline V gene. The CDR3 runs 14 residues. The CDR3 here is CASSYTGQSYEQYF. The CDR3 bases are TGTGCCAGCAGTTACACGGGACAGAGCTACGAGCAGTACTTC.

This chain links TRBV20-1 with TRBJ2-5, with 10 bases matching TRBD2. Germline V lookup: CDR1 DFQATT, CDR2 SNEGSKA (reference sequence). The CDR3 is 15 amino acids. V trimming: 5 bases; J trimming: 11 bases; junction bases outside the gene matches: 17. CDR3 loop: CSADPRTSGNNEQYF. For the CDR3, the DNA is TGCAGTGCTGATCCCCGGACTAGCGGAAACAATGAGCAGTACTTC.

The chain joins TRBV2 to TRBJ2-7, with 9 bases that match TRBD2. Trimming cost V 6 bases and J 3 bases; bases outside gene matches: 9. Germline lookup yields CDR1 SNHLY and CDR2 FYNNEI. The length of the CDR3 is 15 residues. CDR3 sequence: CASRERGLALYEQYF. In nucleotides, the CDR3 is TGTGCCAGCAGGGAAAGGGGACTAGCTCTCTACGAGCAGTACTTC.

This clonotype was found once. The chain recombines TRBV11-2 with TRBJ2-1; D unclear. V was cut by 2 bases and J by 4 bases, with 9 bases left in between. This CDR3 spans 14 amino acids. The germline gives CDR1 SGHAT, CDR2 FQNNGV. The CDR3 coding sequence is TGTGCCAGCAGCTTAACTCCGGAATACAATGAGCAGTTCTTC. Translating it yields CASSLTPEYNEQFF.

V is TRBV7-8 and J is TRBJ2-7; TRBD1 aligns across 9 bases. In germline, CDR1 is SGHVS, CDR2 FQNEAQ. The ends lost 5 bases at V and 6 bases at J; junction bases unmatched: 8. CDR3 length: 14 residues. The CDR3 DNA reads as TGTGCCAGCAGCATGACAGGGGGTCTGGCCGAGCAGTACTTC. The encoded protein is CASSMTGGLAEQYF.

CDR3 sequence (DNA): TGTGCCAGCCTACACCCGGGACTAGCTGTCTACGAGCAGTACTTC. Its translation is CASLHPGLAVYEQYF. The J gene is TRBJ2-7, the V gene TRBV2, with 9 bases lining up with TRBD2. CDR1 SNHLY and CDR2 FYNNEI come from the germline V gene. Losses at the gene ends were 8 bases for V and 3 bases for J; bases not matched to a gene: 11. The CDR3 has 15 amino acids.

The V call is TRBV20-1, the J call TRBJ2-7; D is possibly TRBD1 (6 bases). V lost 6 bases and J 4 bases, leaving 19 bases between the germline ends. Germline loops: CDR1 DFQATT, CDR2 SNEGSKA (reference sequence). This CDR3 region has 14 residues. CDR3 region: CSARHRQGFYEQYF. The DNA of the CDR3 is TGCAGTGCCAGACACCGGCAGGGGTTTTACGAGCAGTACTTC.

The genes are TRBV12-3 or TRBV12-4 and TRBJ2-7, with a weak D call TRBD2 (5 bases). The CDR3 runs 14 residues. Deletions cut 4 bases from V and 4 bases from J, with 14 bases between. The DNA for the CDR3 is TGTGCCAGCAGTTGGGCTAGCCAAGGATACGAGCAGTACTTC. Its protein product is CASSWASQGYEQYF.

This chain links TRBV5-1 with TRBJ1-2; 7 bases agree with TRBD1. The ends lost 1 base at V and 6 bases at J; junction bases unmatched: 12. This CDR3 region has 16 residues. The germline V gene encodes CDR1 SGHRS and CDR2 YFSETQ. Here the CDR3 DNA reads TGCGCCAGCAGCTTGTTGGAGAGGGGGCGCATTGATGGCTACACCTTC. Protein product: CASSLLERGRIDGYTF.

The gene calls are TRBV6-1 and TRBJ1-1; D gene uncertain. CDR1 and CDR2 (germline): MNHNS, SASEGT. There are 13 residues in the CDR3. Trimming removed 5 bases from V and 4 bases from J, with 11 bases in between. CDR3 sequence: CASSTPLGTEAFF. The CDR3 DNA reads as TGTGCCAGCAGTACCCCCCTGGGCACTGAAGCTTTCTTT.

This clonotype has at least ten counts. The CDR3 here is CASSLDPTGVETQYF. The CDR3 DNA follows: TGTGCCAGCAGCTTAGATCCGACAGGGGTGGAGACCCAGTACTTC. This chain connects TRBV11-2 to TRBJ2-5; 8 positions match TRBD1. The V segment lost 0 bases and the J segment 5 bases; nucleotides outside the gene matches: 5. There are 15 residues in the CDR3. Germline V gene sequence: CDR1 SGHAT, CDR2 FQNNGV.

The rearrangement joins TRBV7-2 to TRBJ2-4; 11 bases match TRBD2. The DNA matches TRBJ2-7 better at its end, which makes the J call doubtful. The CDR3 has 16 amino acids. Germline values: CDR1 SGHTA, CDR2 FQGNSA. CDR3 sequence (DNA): TGTGCCAGCAGCCCCTCGGTTAGCGGGAGGGCCTACGAGCAGTACTTC. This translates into CASSPSVSGRAYEQYF.

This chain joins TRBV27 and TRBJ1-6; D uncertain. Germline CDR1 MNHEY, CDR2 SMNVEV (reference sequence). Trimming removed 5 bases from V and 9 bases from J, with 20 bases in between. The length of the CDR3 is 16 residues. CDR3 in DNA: TGTGCCAGCAGTCCATCCCCCCGGGATAAGGGTTCACCCCTCCACTTT. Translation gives CASSPSPRDKGSPLHF.